A selection of T cell receptor beta chains follows, all from one sample in a study of control samples from healthy donors and cancer patients. Some clones are missing from TCRdb's copy, which holds only in-frame ones; the method was immunoSEQ multiplex PCR. This table has approximately 210,000 clones, about 90% appearing once. Sequencing input: blood. The receptors originated from a man younger than 45 in good health. Both conserved end residues are part of each CDR3. Each record gives: D gene, J gene, V gene, clone size, CDR3 protein, CDR3 DNA. D genes are given only for firm matches. For some rows the clone size is stated as once, few or many, or as a class when expanded; others skip it.

TRBD2	TRBJ2-1	TRBV6-5	once	CASRSSGAYNEQFF	TGTGCCAGCCGTTCTAGCGGGGCTTACAATGAGCAGTTCTTC
NA	TRBJ1-6	TRBV30	NA	CAWSPGTENSPLHF	TGTGCCTGGAGTCCCGGGACCGAGAATTCACCCCTCCACTTT
NA	TRBJ1-4	TRBV2	NA	CASNQTPGPNEKLFF	TGTGCCAGCAACCAGACTCCGGGGCCTAATGAAAAACTGTTTTTT
NA	TRBJ2-2	TRBV7-7	NA	CASSLSGVGGELFF	TGTGCCAGCAGCTTATCAGGGGTTGGCGGGGAGCTGTTTTTT
NA	TRBJ1-5	TRBV11-3	NA	CASPDGGHNQPQHF	TGTGCCAGCCCCGACGGCGGGCACAATCAGCCCCAGCATTTT
TRBD1	TRBJ1-1	TRBV9	NA	CASSPLTGGGTEAFF	TGTGCCAGCAGCCCCTTAACAGGGGGAGGAACTGAAGCTTTCTTT
TRBD2	TRBJ2-1	TRBV5-1	NA	CASSLYRTSGGPADEQFF	TGCGCCAGCAGCTTGTATAGGACTAGCGGGGGGCCGGCGGATGAGCAGTTCTTC
NA	TRBJ2-7	TRBV5-1	NA	CASSFQGPTYEQYF	TGCGCCAGCAGCTTCCAGGGGCCTACCTACGAGCAGTACTTC
NA	TRBJ1-5	TRBV2	NA	CASNGGNNQPQHF	TGTGCCAGCAATGGGGGTAACAATCAGCCCCAGCATTTT
NA	TRBJ2-1	TRBV5-1	NA	CASSIGQSYNEQFF	TGCGCCAGCAGCATTGGACAGTCCTACAATGAGCAGTTCTTC
TRBD1	TRBJ1-2	TRBV7-9	NA	CASSSDRGFNGYTF	TGTGCCAGCAGCTCGGACAGGGGGTTCAATGGCTACACCTTC
NA	TRBJ1-2	TRBV5-1	few	CASSLAAAKGGFYGYTF	TGCGCCAGCAGTTTGGCCGCAGCCAAAGGGGGATTCTATGGCTACACCTTC
TRBD2	TRBJ2-5	TRBV7-9	NA	CASSPGLAGATYQETQYF	TGTGCCAGCAGCCCGGGACTAGCGGGGGCGACGTACCAAGAGACCCAGTACTTC
TRBD2	TRBJ2-7	TRBV6-1	NA	CASSEVGGGEDEQYF	TGTGCCAGCAGTGAAGTCGGCGGGGGGGAAGACGAGCAGTACTTC
NA	TRBJ1-2	TRBV2	once	CASSEAQSYGYTF	TGTGCCAGCAGTGAAGCACAGTCTTATGGCTACACCTTC
TRBD2	TRBJ2-2	TRBV2	NA	CASSVQGLAGRAGELFF	TGTGCCAGCAGTGTCCAGGGACTAGCGGGGAGGGCCGGGGAGCTGTTTTTT
TRBD2	TRBJ2-1	TRBV19	NA	CASSDWTSGNEQFF	TGTGCCAGTAGTGATTGGACTAGCGGGAATGAGCAGTTCTTC
NA	TRBJ2-3	TRBV29-1	NA	CSVDSGDGRDTQYF	TGCAGCGTTGATTCGGGGGACGGCCGAGATACGCAGTATTTT
NA	TRBJ2-1	TRBV18	NA	CASSPRQSSYNEQFF	TGTGCCAGCTCACCAAGACAGAGCTCCTACAATGAGCAGTTCTTC
TRBD1	TRBJ2-7	TRBV5-4	NA	CASSRYGQGGAREQYF	TGTGCCAGCAGCCGATACGGACAGGGGGGGGCTCGCGAGCAGTACTTC
NA	TRBJ1-1	TRBV7-9	NA	CASSPPRGPRMNTEAFF	TGTGCCAGCAGCCCTCCGCGGGGTCCTCGGATGAACACTGAAGCTTTCTTT
TRBD1	TRBJ2-7	TRBV2	NA	CASSLTGTYEQYF	TGTGCCAGCAGTTTGACAGGGACGTACGAGCAGTACTTC
NA	TRBJ1-1	TRBV28	NA	CASRSFPVNTEAFF	TGTGCCAGCAGAAGTTTCCCAGTGAACACTGAAGCTTTCTTT
NA	TRBJ2-7	TRBV6-5	NA	CASTQPGPGDEQYF	TGTGCCAGCACCCAACCGGGACCAGGGGACGAGCAGTACTTC
NA	TRBJ1-3	TRBV29-1	few	CSVAENSGNTIYF	TGCAGCGTTGCCGAAAACTCTGGAAACACCATATATTTT
NA	TRBJ2-1	TRBV9	NA	CASSLPGLDEQFF	TGTGCCAGCAGCCTACCTGGACTCGATGAGCAGTTCTTC
TRBD2	TRBJ2-1	TRBV11-2	NA	CASSLEAVGGAYNEQFF	TGTGCCAGCAGCTTAGAGGCTGTCGGGGGGGCCTACAATGAGCAGTTCTTC
TRBD2	TRBJ2-5	TRBV4-1	NA	CASSRLAGTQETQYF	TGCGCCAGCAGCCGATTAGCGGGGACGCAAGAGACCCAGTACTTC
NA	TRBJ1-5	TRBV28	NA	CASRPLGGFNQPQHF	TGTGCCAGCAGACCCCTGGGGGGGTTCAATCAGCCCCAGCATTTT
TRBD1	TRBJ1-4	TRBV5-1	NA	CASSGTGATNEKLFF	TGCGCCAGCAGCGGTACAGGGGCAACTAATGAAAAACTGTTTTTT
NA	TRBJ1-1	TRBV19	NA	CASSIGGAEAFF	TGTGCCAGTAGTATAGGGGGGGCTGAAGCTTTCTTT
TRBD1	TRBJ2-5	TRBV5-5	once	CASSLGTGGNQETQYF	TGTGCCAGCAGCTTGGGGACAGGGGGTAACCAAGAGACCCAGTACTTC
NA	TRBJ2-3	TRBV19	NA	CASSPLEADTQYF	TGTGCCAGTAGTCCCCTTGAGGCAGATACGCAGTATTTT
NA	TRBJ1-2	TRBV12-3/TRBV12-4	once	CASSSTLYGYTF	TGTGCCAGCAGTTCTACCCTCTATGGCTACACCTTC
TRBD1	TRBJ1-6	TRBV6-6	NA	CASKTGVVKSPLHF	TGTGCCAGCAAAACAGGGGTTGTGAAATCACCCCTCCACTTT
NA	TRBJ1-2	TRBV19	once	CASSIGRGLPFYGYTF	TGTGCCAGTAGTATCGGGCGGGGGCTGCCCTTCTATGGCTACACCTTC
NA	TRBJ1-1	TRBV9	NA	CASSAVRGNTEAFF	TGTGCCAGCAGCGCCGTCAGGGGGAACACTGAAGCTTTCTTT
NA	TRBJ1-5	TRBV19	NA	CASNPRDPQPQHF	TGTGCCAGTAATCCCCGGGACCCTCAGCCCCAGCATTTT
TRBD1	TRBJ2-7	TRBV19	NA	CASSQGGYEQYF	TGTGCCAGTTCACAGGGGGGCTACGAGCAGTACTTC
TRBD1	TRBJ1-2	TRBV5-6	once	CASILVGQSSYGYTF	TGTGCCAGCATCCTGGTGGGACAGTCATCCTATGGCTACACCTTC
NA	TRBJ2-7	TRBV5-1	NA	CASSFSNEQYF	TGCGCCAGCAGCTTTTCCAACGAGCAGTACTTC
TRBD1	TRBJ2-3	TRBV5-1	NA	CASSGGQGYSDTQYF	TGCGCCAGCAGCGGGGGACAGGGGTATTCAGATACGCAGTATTTT
TRBD1	TRBJ1-4	TRBV7-8	NA	CASSLAAVDREAATNEKLFF	TGTGCCAGCAGCTTAGCGGCAGTTGACAGGGAGGCTGCAACTAATGAAAAACTGTTTTTT
TRBD2	TRBJ2-7	TRBV12-3/TRBV12-4	NA	CASERGGGEQYF	TGTGCCAGCGAGCGGGGGGGCGGCGAGCAGTACTTC
NA	TRBJ2-2	TRBV18	NA	CASSPQGAMETGELFF	TGTGCCAGCTCACCACAGGGTGCAATGGAGACCGGGGAGCTGTTTTTT
NA	TRBJ2-6	TRBV3-1/TRBV3-2	NA	CASSQDTQATSGANVLTF	TGTGCCAGCAGCCAAGATACACAGGCCACCTCTGGGGCCAACGTCCTGACTTTC
NA	TRBJ1-5	TRBV2	NA	CASSPQGGNQPQHF	TGTGCCAGCAGTCCACAGGGTGGCAATCAGCCCCAGCATTTT
TRBD1	TRBJ1-2	TRBV2	NA	CASRAGTVYGYTF	TGTGCCAGCAGGGCCGGGACAGTCTATGGCTACACCTTC
TRBD1	TRBJ1-5	TRBV19	NA	CASTSTGNQPQHF	TGTGCCAGTACCTCGACAGGGAATCAGCCCCAGCATTTT
NA	TRBJ2-3	TRBV9	NA	CASSVVGVPSDTQYF	TGTGCCAGCAGCGTAGTCGGAGTGCCATCAGATACGCAGTATTTT
NA	TRBJ1-1	TRBV30	NA	CAWSVRPMNTEAFF	TGTGCCTGGAGTGTCCGACCGATGAACACTGAAGCTTTCTTT
TRBD1	TRBJ1-5	TRBV19	NA	CASTTGGDQPQHF	TGTGCCAGTACAACAGGGGGCGATCAGCCCCAGCATTTT
NA	TRBJ2-7	TRBV18	NA	CASSPNRDSYEQYF	TGTGCCAGCTCACCCAACAGGGACTCCTACGAGCAGTACTTC